This T cell receptor beta chain derives from a study of metastatic and nonmetastatic thyroid tumors. At the level of the study: Samples came from malignant and benign thyroid patients, and repertoires were compared across blood and tumor or nodule tissue.

With MiXCR, TCRdb called clones anew from the PCR reads. The table has around 34,000 clones, over 25% seen once. Trimming at V came to 4 bases and at J to 8 bases, leaving 18 bases not matched to a gene. Germline lookup yields CDR1 SGDLS and CDR2 YYNGEE. CDR3 length: 18 residues. About this clone: Its antigen is not known.

Treatment of any kind had been given to no patient before thyroid surgery. Overall study findings and caveats: Patients with malignant thyroid tumors reportedly had significantly higher TCR beta diversity than those with benign nodules, in blood and tumor.

The sample comprised blood. This TCR was recovered from a female donor with papillary thyroid cancer or a benign thyroid nodule (not recorded which). Some clones in this sample may be carry-over from other donors' samples. This rearrangement joins TRBV9 to TRBJ2-1; 10 bases are shared with TRBD1. This CDR3 is CASSLSRLPGQGFDEQFF. For the CDR3, the DNA is TGTGCCAGCAGCCTCTCCAGATTACCGGGACAGGGGTTCGATGAGCAGTTCTTC.